A single sample is the source of the 20 T cell receptor beta chains below, sequenced in a study of T cell changes during pregnancy in multiple sclerosis. The assay was immunoSEQ multiplex PCR, and TCRdb's table has in-frame clones only and misses some. The data show about 39,000 clones, 75% to 95% seen once. The source was CD4+ T cells from peripheral blood mononuclear cells, collected in the third trimester of pregnancy. The origin of the receptors is a female donor in good health, enrolled as a control in a pregnancy study.

The chain is built from TRBV5-1 and TRBJ2-7; a weak D match, TRBD2 (7 bases). Trimming cost V 3 bases and J 4 bases, with 17 bases left between them. The CDR3 is made up of 15 amino acids. The germline V gene encodes CDR1 SGHRS and CDR2 YFSETQ. CDR3 DNA: TGCGCCAGCAGCTGGTGGTCCGGGGGGCTTTACGAGCAGTACTTC. This gives the protein CASSWWSGGLYEQYF.

This chain uses TRBV15 with TRBJ1-3, with D perhaps matching TRBD1 (5 bases). The germline CDR1 and CDR2 sequences are LNHNV and YYDKDF (reference sequence). Trimming shortened V by 0 bases and J by 0 bases, and 15 bases separated the two germline ends. The CDR3 covers 18 residues. CDR3 in amino acids: CATSRDYLPGSSGNTIYF. Written as DNA, the CDR3 is TGTGCCACCAGCAGAGATTATCTGCCAGGGTCCTCTGGAAACACCATATATTTT.

The J gene is TRBJ1-2, the V gene TRBV19; D is possibly TRBD1 (5 bases). V lost 10 bases and J 7 bases, leaving 22 bases between the germline ends. CDR1 is LNHDA, CDR2 SQIVND, per germline (reference sequence). CDR3 length: 14 residues. In DNA form, the CDR3 reads TGTGCCATTTCGTCAACAGGCCCTCGAGGTGGCTACACCTTC. The encoded protein is CAISSTGPRGGYTF.

The chain joins TRBV27 to TRBJ2-2; the D is unclear. This CDR3 has 11 amino acids. Germline V gene lookup returns CDR1 MNHEY and CDR2 SMNVEV (reference sequence). V lost 4 bases and J lost 5, with 2 bases in between. The CDR3 here is CASSSTGELFF. CDR3 coding DNA: TGTGCCAGCAGTTCGACCGGGGAGCTGTTTTTT.

This chain uses TRBV5-1 with TRBJ2-2, with 7 bases lining up with TRBD1. The CDR3 has 14 amino acids. Trimming at V came to 9 bases and at J to 4 bases, leaving 9 bases not matched to a gene. The germline V gene has CDR1 SGHRS and CDR2 YFSETQ. Here the CDR3 DNA reads TGCGCCACCTCACAGGGGCTAGGCACCGGGGAGCTGTTTTTT. This encodes CATSQGLGTGELFF.

In DNA form, the CDR3 reads TGTGCCATCGTTGGGACAGGGGACCACAATGAGCAGTTCTTC. Protein product: CAIVGTGDHNEQFF. The rearrangement uses TRBV10-3 and TRBJ2-1; 10 bases align to TRBD1. Germline V gene lookup returns CDR1 ENHRY and CDR2 SYGVKD. V trimming: 8 bases; J trimming: 5 bases; junction bases outside the gene matches: 6. The CDR3 consists of 14 residues.

The rearrangement links TRBV9 to TRBJ1-5; unclear D gene. The CDR3 loop spans 14 amino acids. Germline-derived CDR1 and CDR2 are SGDLS and YYNGEE. Trimming shortened V by 2 bases and J by 9 bases, and 15 bases separated the two germline ends. Here the CDR3 reads CASSVGAGWGPQHF. DNA for the CDR3: TGTGCCAGCAGCGTGGGCGCGGGGTGGGGGCCCCAGCATTTT.

This clone was recorded once. CDR3 protein: CASSADSYTEAFF. The DNA for the CDR3 is TGTGCCAGCAGTGCGGATAGCTACACTGAAGCTTTCTTT. This chain uses TRBV9 with TRBJ1-1, with D hard to call. CDR3 length equals 13 residues. V shed 5 bases and J shed 3 bases, with 11 bases lying between them. The V gene's germline CDR1 is SGDLS and CDR2 YYNGEE.

The rearrangement links TRBV30 to TRBJ2-7, with 9 bases lining up with TRBD2. The length of the CDR3 is 15 residues. The germline V gene has CDR1 GTSNPN and CDR2 SVGIG (reference sequence). Trimming at V came to 1 base and at J to 2 bases, leaving 6 bases not matched to a gene. The CDR3 spells CAWSGVAGATYEQYF. The CDR3, as DNA: TGTGCCTGGAGTGGCGTAGCGGGGGCCACCTACGAGCAGTACTTC. Full variable domain (missing parts from reference TRBV30 and TRBJ2-7): SQTIHQWPATLVQPVGSPLSLECTVEGTSNPNLYWYRQAAGRGLQLLFYSVGIGQISSEVPQNLSASRPQDRQFILSSKKLLLSDSGFYLCAWSGVAGATYEQYFGPGTRLTVT.

This clone has a single count. The J gene is TRBJ2-3, the V gene TRBV7-2; TRBD2 is a possible D gene (6 bases). This CDR3 is built from 15 residues. The V end lost 8 bases, the J end lost 8 bases, and 23 bases lay between the germline ends. Germline CDR1 SGHTA, CDR2 FQGNSA. The CDR3: CASQPGGSGGGTQYF. CDR3 sequence (DNA): TGTGCCAGCCAGCCCGGGGGTTCGGGTGGGGGTACGCAGTATTTT.

The chain combines TRBV30 with TRBJ2-7, with D maybe TRBD1 (5 bases). The V and J ends lost 2 bases and 3 bases respectively, with 8 bases between them. Germline CDR1 reads GTSNPN; CDR2 reads SVGIG (reference sequence). This CDR3 contains 12 residues. CDR3 residues: CAWSSDSYEQYF. CDR3 coding DNA: TGTGCCTGGAGTTCCGACAGCTACGAGCAGTACTTC.

The rearrangement uses TRBV6-1 and TRBJ1-5; the D gene is possibly TRBD1 (6 bases). This CDR3 comprises 20 residues. Between the trimmed V and J ends, which lost 1 base and 0 bases, there was a span of 22 bases. CDR1 and CDR2 (germline): MNHNS, SASEGT. CDR3 nucleotides: TGTGCCAGCAGTGAAGGGGTCTGGGGGCAAGGGGGAGTTAGCAATCAGCCCCAGCATTTT. Amino acids: CASSEGVWGQGGVSNQPQHF.

This clone was seen just once. The chain combines TRBV7-2 with TRBJ1-1, with unresolved D. CDR1 is SGHTA and CDR2 is FQGNSA in the germline V gene. Between the trimmed V and J ends, which lost 4 bases and 0 bases, there was a span of 15 bases. The CDR3 runs to 16 residues. CDR3 sequence reads: CASSSRPGRMNTEAFF. The CDR3 nucleotides are TGTGCCAGCAGCTCCCGGCCCGGGAGGATGAACACTGAAGCTTTCTTT.

The CDR3 spells CASSPQKNIQYF. CDR3 sequence (DNA): TGTGCCAGCTCACCCCAGAAAAACATTCAGTACTTC. This sequence joins TRBV18 and TRBJ2-4, with D unresolved. The CDR3 is made up of 12 amino acids. CDR1 is KGHSH, CDR2 LQKENI, per germline. Trimming shortened V by 3 bases and J by 4 bases, and 4 bases separated the two germline ends.

This sequence joins TRBV7-9 and TRBJ1-1; D is uncertain. V lost 5 bases and J lost 5, with 15 bases in between. The CDR3 extends over 14 amino acids. The germline V gene encodes CDR1 SEHNR and CDR2 FQNEAQ (reference sequence). CDR3 in DNA: TGTGCCAGCAGCCGAGGACTAGGGATTACTGAAGCTTTCTTT. It yields the protein CASSRGLGITEAFF. Looking up the rest from reference TRBV7-9 and TRBJ1-1 gives the full variable domain: DTGVSQNPRHKITKRGQNVTFRCDPISEHNRLYWYRQTLGQGPEFLTYFQNEAQLEKSRLLSDRFSAERPKGSFSTLEIQRTEQGDSAMYLCASSRGLGITEAFFGQGTRLTVV.

This chain joins TRBV18 and TRBJ1-1, with TRBD1 as a possible D gene (5 bases). Germline CDR1 is KGHSH and CDR2 is LQKENI. The V end lost 8 bases, the J end lost 2 bases, and 12 bases lay between the germline ends. The length of the CDR3 is 13 residues. The CDR3 nucleotides are TGTGCCAGCGCGGGAGACAGAAACACTGAAGCTTTCTTT. Translated, it gives CASAGDRNTEAFF.

V gene TRBV18 combines with J gene TRBJ1-4; D unclear. CDR1 KGHSH and CDR2 LQKENI come from the germline V gene. Deletions cut 5 bases from V and 8 bases from J, with 15 bases between. The CDR3 is 14 amino acids. The CDR3, as DNA: TGTGCCAGCTCAGCGTACGAAGGAGGGGAAAAACTGTTTTTT. This gives the protein CASSAYEGGEKLFF. The full variable domain, in which reference TRBV18 and TRBJ1-4 provide the parts outside the CDR3, is NAGVMQNPRHLVRRRGQEARLRCSPMKGHSHVYWYRQLPEEGLKFMVYLQKENIIDESGMPKERFSAEFPKEGPSILRIQQVVRGDSAAYFCASSAYEGGEKLFFGSGTQLSVL.

CDR3 bases: TGTGCCAGCAGCCAGGAGACAGGGGGGTATGGCTACACCTTC. Amino acid sequence: CASSQETGGYGYTF. V is TRBV11-2 and J is TRBJ1-2; 9 bases agree with TRBD1. Losses at the gene ends were 5 bases for V and 5 bases for J; bases not matched to a gene: 6. Germline CDR1 and CDR2: SGHAT and FQNNGV. The CDR3 runs to 14 residues.

The V and J genes are TRBV9 and TRBJ2-7, with D possibly TRBD2 on 6 matching bases. CDR1 and CDR2 (germline): SGDLS, YYNGEE. V gave up 1 base and J gave up 5 bases, with 13 bases separating them. The CDR3 has 14 amino acids. The CDR3 loop is CASSVYGGSNEQYF. Here the CDR3 DNA reads TGTGCCAGCAGCGTATACGGGGGAAGCAACGAGCAGTACTTC.

The chain has TRBV6-1 and TRBJ2-3; D is uncertain. Trimming removed 0 bases from V and 2 bases from J, with 6 bases in between. This CDR3 contains 14 residues. CDR1 is MNHNS and CDR2 is SASEGT in the germline V gene. CDR3 nucleotides: TGTGCCAGCAGTGAAGCCGGGTACACAGATACGCAGTATTTT. Protein: CASSEAGYTDTQYF.